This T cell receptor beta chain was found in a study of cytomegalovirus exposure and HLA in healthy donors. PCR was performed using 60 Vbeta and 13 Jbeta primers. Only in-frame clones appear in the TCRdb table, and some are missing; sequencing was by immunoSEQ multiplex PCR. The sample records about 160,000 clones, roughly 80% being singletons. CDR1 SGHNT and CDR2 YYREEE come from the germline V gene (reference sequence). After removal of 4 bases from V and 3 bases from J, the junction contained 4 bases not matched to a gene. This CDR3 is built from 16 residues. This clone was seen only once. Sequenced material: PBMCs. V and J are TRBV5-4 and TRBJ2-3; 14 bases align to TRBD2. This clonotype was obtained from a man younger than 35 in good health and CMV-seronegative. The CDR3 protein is CASSAGTSGSTDTQYF. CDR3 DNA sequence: TGTGCCAGCAGCGCCGGGACTAGCGGGAGTACAGATACGCAGTATTTT.